This is a list of T cell receptor beta chains from one sample in a study of cytomegalovirus exposure and HLA in healthy donors. Method: immunoSEQ multiplex PCR; TCRdb's copy keeps in-frame clones and lacks some. Counted here are around 150,000 clones, around 72% occurring once; the ten biggest clones make up roughly 7.1%. Sequences were obtained from PBMCs. These receptors originate from a middle-aged man in good health and CMV-seropositive. Both conserved end residues are part of each CDR3. Fields, in order: J gene, D gene, V gene, clone size, CDR3 DNA, CDR3 protein. D genes are given only for firm matches. Rows may omit the clone size; those that give it use once, few, many or a size class.

J: TRBJ2-7
D: -
V: TRBV7-8
size: -
DNA: TGTGCCAGCAGCCCCCGGGGGAGGAGCTCCTACGAGCAGTACTTC
CDR3: CASSPRGRSSYEQYF

J: TRBJ1-6
D: TRBD1
V: TRBV27
size: -
DNA: TGTGCCAGTCGGACAGGGGTTAATTCACCCCTCCACTTT
CDR3: CASRTGVNSPLHF

J: TRBJ1-1
D: -
V: TRBV11-2
size: -
DNA: TGTGCCAGCAGCTCTCCGGGGGGGAGGCTTGGCACTGAAGCTTTCTTT
CDR3: CASSSPGGRLGTEAFF

J: TRBJ1-2
D: -
V: TRBV27
size: -
DNA: TGTGCCAGCACCCCCCTGGGCGACAGCATCTATGGCTACACCTTC
CDR3: CASTPLGDSIYGYTF

J: TRBJ2-5
D: TRBD2
V: TRBV7-3
size: -
DNA: TGTGCCAGCAGCTTAAGAGCGGGGGGGCCCCAAGAGACCCAGTACTTC
CDR3: CASSLRAGGPQETQYF

J: TRBJ2-1
D: -
V: TRBV5-1
size: -
DNA: TGCGCCAGCAAACTTGGAGAGGGTTACAATGAGCAGTTCTTC
CDR3: CASKLGEGYNEQFF

J: TRBJ2-7
D: -
V: TRBV6-6
size: -
DNA: TGTGCCAGCAGTCCTCCGCCGGGTAATCCGATCGAGCAGTACTTC
CDR3: CASSPPPGNPIEQYF

J: TRBJ1-1
D: TRBD1
V: TRBV7-9
size: -
DNA: TGTGCCAGCAGCCCGTACAGGGGGCTGAACACTGAAGCTTTCTTT
CDR3: CASSPYRGLNTEAFF

J: TRBJ2-3
D: TRBD2
V: TRBV29-1
size: few
DNA: TGCAGCGCTCTAGCGGGTGGAGGAGCAGATACGCAGTATTTT
CDR3: CSALAGGGADTQYF

J: TRBJ2-1
D: TRBD2
V: TRBV9
size: -
DNA: TGTGCCTCCGGGACTAGCGGGGCCGATGAGCAGTTCTTC
CDR3: CASGTSGADEQFF

J: TRBJ2-7
D: -
V: TRBV15
size: -
DNA: TGTGCCACCAGCAGAGATGACCCGGGTTACGAGCAGTACTTC
CDR3: CATSRDDPGYEQYF

J: TRBJ2-1
D: -
V: TRBV11-2
size: few
DNA: TGTGCCAGCAGCTTAGTGGCTAGCAATGAGCAGTTCTTC
CDR3: CASSLVASNEQFF

J: TRBJ1-2
D: -
V: TRBV11-2
size: -
DNA: TGTGCCAGCAGCTTAGACGGGGTCTATGGCTACACCTTC
CDR3: CASSLDGVYGYTF

J: TRBJ1-1
D: TRBD1
V: TRBV27
size: few
DNA: TGTGCCAGCAGTCTCCGGACAGGGCCCTGTGAAGCTTTCTTT
CDR3: CASSLRTGPCEAFF

J: TRBJ1-2
D: -
V: TRBV30
size: once
DNA: TGTGCCTGGAGTGTAAGTAGGTCAGGTGGCTACACCTTC
CDR3: CAWSVSRSGGYTF

J: TRBJ2-5
D: -
V: TRBV7-9
size: -
DNA: TGTGCCAGCAGCTTAGGTGGGGCATACCAAGAGACCCAGTACTTC
CDR3: CASSLGGAYQETQYF

J: TRBJ1-1
D: -
V: TRBV6-6
size: few
DNA: TGTGCCAGCGTGGGGGGTCGAGGGGCTTTCTTT
CDR3: CASVGGRGAFF

J: TRBJ1-5
D: -
V: TRBV7-9
size: -
DNA: TGTGCCAGCAGCTCCAGGGTTTCGGGTCAGCCCCAGCATTTT
CDR3: CASSSRVSGQPQHF

J: TRBJ1-4
D: -
V: TRBV4-3
size: -
DNA: TGCGCCAGCAGCCAAGGGACAGCTAATGAAAAACTGTTTTTT
CDR3: CASSQGTANEKLFF

J: TRBJ1-6
D: -
V: TRBV5-1
size: -
DNA: TGCGCCAGCAGCTTGAGGGGGACGGGGGAGGGCGATTCACCCCTCCACTTT
CDR3: CASSLRGTGEGDSPLHF

J: TRBJ1-6
D: -
V: TRBV25-1
size: -
DNA: TGTGCCAGCAGACAGACAGGAGGCTCCTATAATTCACCCCTCCACTTT
CDR3: CASRQTGGSYNSPLHF

J: TRBJ2-1
D: TRBD2
V: TRBV2
size: -
DNA: TGTGCCAGCAGTGATCTCCGACTAGCGGGGGAGAACAATGAGCAGTTCTTC
CDR3: CASSDLRLAGENNEQFF

J: TRBJ2-7
D: -
V: TRBV7-8
size: -
DNA: TGTGCCAGCAGCTTGCCCCAGGGTCCCTACGAGCAGTACTTC
CDR3: CASSLPQGPYEQYF

J: TRBJ1-3
D: TRBD1
V: TRBV5-5
size: -
DNA: TGTGCCAGCAGCCTAAGTACAGGGGGTGGAAACACCATATATTTT
CDR3: CASSLSTGGGNTIYF

J: TRBJ2-7
D: TRBD1
V: TRBV5-4
size: -
DNA: TGTGCCAGCAGCCTAGGACAGGCCGACGAGCAGTACTTC
CDR3: CASSLGQADEQYF

J: TRBJ2-2
D: TRBD1
V: TRBV4-3
size: few
DNA: TGCGCCAGCAGCCAAGGGTTGGGGACAGACACCGGGGAGCTGTTTTTT
CDR3: CASSQGLGTDTGELFF

J: TRBJ2-3
D: TRBD2
V: TRBV7-9
size: -
DNA: TGTGCCAGCAGCGAGGCGGGGGGGCCGGAGGATACGCAGTATTTT
CDR3: CASSEAGGPEDTQYF

J: TRBJ2-1
D: TRBD2
V: TRBV29-1
size: -
DNA: TGCAGCGTTGGAACTAGCGGGGCCTACAATGAGCAGTTCTTC
CDR3: CSVGTSGAYNEQFF

J: TRBJ2-3
D: TRBD2
V: TRBV7-8
size: -
DNA: TGTGCCAGCAGCCTAGGGCCTAGCGGGGGGACAGATACGCAGTATTTT
CDR3: CASSLGPSGGTDTQYF

J: TRBJ2-1
D: -
V: TRBV11-3
size: few
DNA: TGTGCCAGCAGCTTAGAGGGGGGACTCTCCTACAATGAGCAGTTCTTC
CDR3: CASSLEGGLSYNEQFF

J: TRBJ2-5
D: -
V: TRBV6-5
size: -
DNA: TGTGCCAGCAGTTACAAGCGACGGGAGTACTTC
CDR3: CASSYKRREYF

J: TRBJ1-3
D: -
V: TRBV5-6
size: -
DNA: TGTGCCAGCAGACACATGACAGGTCGAAACACCATATATTTT
CDR3: CASRHMTGRNTIYF

J: TRBJ1-2
D: TRBD1
V: TRBV5-1
size: -
DNA: TGCGCCAGCAGCCTTGGACAGGGGGCTAACTATGGCTACACCTTC
CDR3: CASSLGQGANYGYTF

J: TRBJ2-6
D: TRBD1
V: TRBV4-3
size: -
DNA: TGCGCCAGCAGCCCAGGGGGTCTTAGGGCCAACGTCCTGACTTTC
CDR3: CASSPGGLRANVLTF

J: TRBJ2-5
D: TRBD2
V: TRBV5-4
size: -
DNA: TGTGCCAGCAGTCCTGGCACTAGCGGGGATTGGGAGACCCAGTACTTC
CDR3: CASSPGTSGDWETQYF

J: TRBJ2-1
D: TRBD1
V: TRBV6-1
size: few
DNA: TGTGCCAGCAGTGACCGGACAGGGGGCGGCTACAATGAGCAGTTCTTC
CDR3: CASSDRTGGGYNEQFF

J: TRBJ2-7
D: -
V: TRBV5-1
size: few
DNA: TGCGCCAGCAGCTTGGACCCTGGGGGCGAGCAGTACTTC
CDR3: CASSLDPGGEQYF

J: TRBJ1-6
D: TRBD1
V: TRBV30
size: once
DNA: TGTGCCTGGAGTGTACTAGGACAGGGCGATTCACCCCTCCACTTT
CDR3: CAWSVLGQGDSPLHF

J: TRBJ2-7
D: TRBD1
V: TRBV7-9
size: -
DNA: TGTGCCAGCAGCCCGACAGGGTGGGGAAGCTCCTACGAGCAGTACTTC
CDR3: CASSPTGWGSSYEQYF

J: TRBJ1-5
D: TRBD1
V: TRBV19
size: -
DNA: TGTGCCAGTACCCTGGGACAGGGAAGTCAGCCCCAGCATTTT
CDR3: CASTLGQGSQPQHF

J: TRBJ2-5
D: -
V: TRBV10-2
size: once
DNA: TGCGCCAGCAGGGACAGCCAAGAGACCCAGTACTTC
CDR3: CASRDSQETQYF

J: TRBJ2-5
D: -
V: TRBV7-2
size: -
DNA: TGTGCCAGCAGCTTAAGTGTCGCGGAGACCCAGTACTTC
CDR3: CASSLSVAETQYF

J: TRBJ2-4
D: -
V: TRBV4-1
size: -
DNA: TGCGCCAGCAGCCAAGATCTCCAGTTCCTAGCCAAAAACATTCAGTACTTC
CDR3: CASSQDLQFLAKNIQYF

J: TRBJ2-5
D: -
V: TRBV15
size: few
DNA: TGTGCCACCAGCAGAGATCTCCAAGAGACCCAGTACTTC
CDR3: CATSRDLQETQYF

J: TRBJ2-7
D: -
V: TRBV7-8
size: once
DNA: TGTGCCAGCAGCAGGAGGGCGGCCTACGAGCAGTACTTC
CDR3: CASSRRAAYEQYF

J: TRBJ1-5
D: -
V: TRBV4-3
size: -
DNA: TGCGCCAGCAGCCAAGATCTAGGTGGGGGCGCGGGTCAGCCCCAGCATTTT
CDR3: CASSQDLGGGAGQPQHF

J: TRBJ1-3
D: -
V: TRBV5-4
size: once
DNA: TGTGCCAGCAGCCAAACAGGGTTTGGAAACACCATATATTTT
CDR3: CASSQTGFGNTIYF

J: TRBJ2-1
D: -
V: TRBV11-2
size: -
DNA: TGTGCCAGCAGCTTAGGCTACGCTCTGTTCTTC
CDR3: CASSLGYALFF

J: TRBJ2-7
D: TRBD1
V: TRBV5-6
size: -
DNA: TGTGCCAGCAGCCTAACAGGGGATCCACTATACGAGCAGTACTTC
CDR3: CASSLTGDPLYEQYF

J: TRBJ2-7
D: -
V: TRBV7-2
size: -
DNA: TGTGCCAGCAGCTTAGTGTGGCGGTTAAGCGGCTACGAGCAGTACTTC
CDR3: CASSLVWRLSGYEQYF